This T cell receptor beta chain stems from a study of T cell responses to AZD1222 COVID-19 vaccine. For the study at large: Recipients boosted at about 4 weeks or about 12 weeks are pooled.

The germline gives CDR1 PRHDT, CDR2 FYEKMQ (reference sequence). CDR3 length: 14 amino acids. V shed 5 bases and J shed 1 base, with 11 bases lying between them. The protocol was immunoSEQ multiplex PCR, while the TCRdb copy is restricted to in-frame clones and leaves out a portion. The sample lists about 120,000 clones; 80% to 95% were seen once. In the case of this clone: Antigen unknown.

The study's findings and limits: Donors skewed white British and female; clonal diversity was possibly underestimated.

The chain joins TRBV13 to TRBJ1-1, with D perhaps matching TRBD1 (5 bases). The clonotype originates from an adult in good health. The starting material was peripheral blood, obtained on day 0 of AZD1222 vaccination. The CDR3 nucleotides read TGTGCCAGCAGCGACGGGACGGGGAACACTGAAGCTTTCTTT. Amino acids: CASSDGTGNTEAFF.